Presented here are 27 T cell receptor beta chains from one specimen sequenced in a study of identical twins. TCRdb reanalysed the 5' RACE reads using MiXCR and keeps one entry per CDR3 protein. The sample records about 300,000 distinct CDR3 sequences, approximately 13% being singletons. The data were also submitted as part of a second study, on yellow fever vaccine responses in identical twins.

The sample comprised CD8+ T cells sorted from blood. The source is a woman under 30 in good health.

This clonotype showed up just a few times. The V gene is TRBV6-5, the J gene TRBJ1-2; TRBD1 might be the D (5 bases). The CDR3 runs to 14 residues. Germline assignment: CDR1 MNHEY and CDR2 SVGAGI. V lost 0 bases to trimming and J lost 6 bases, with 11 bases between them. CDR3 DNA: TGTGCCAGCAGTTACTCGATGTGGGGCGATGGCTACACCTTC. Its translation: CASSYSMWGDGYTF.

A few counts support this clonotype. The CDR3 region is CASSFSPSGSGAQETQYF. DNA of the CDR3: TGTGCCAGCAGCTTTAGTCCTAGCGGGAGTGGGGCCCAAGAGACCCAGTACTTC. The chain links TRBV7-8 to TRBJ2-5, with 10 bases identical to TRBD2. Per the germline V gene, CDR1 is SGHVS and CDR2 is FQNEAQ. The CDR3 is 18 amino acids. V was clipped by 3 bases and J by 1 base; unmatched bases: 11.

This clonotype came up a few times. The genes are TRBV11-3 and TRBJ2-7, with D unclear. Per the germline V gene, CDR1 is SGHNT and CDR2 is YENEEA. The ends were cut back, 2 bases at V and 7 bases at J, with 9 bases in the middle. CDR3 length: 12 amino acids. The CDR3 region is CASSLHSREQYF. CDR3 sequence (DNA): TGTGCCAGCAGCTTACACAGCCGGGAGCAGTACTTC.

The rearrangement links TRBV4-1 to TRBJ2-2; the match to TRBD2 covers 7 bases. J gave up 5 bases and V 4 bases, and 19 bases lay outside the gene matches. Germline-derived CDR1 and CDR2 are MGHRA and YSYEKL. The CDR3 contains 19 residues. In DNA, the CDR3 is TGCGCCAGCAGCCTTCCAGAGGGGACTACTACAGCAAGAACCGGGGAGCTGTTTTTT. Residues: CASSLPEGTTTARTGELFF.

The V gene is TRBV28, the J gene TRBJ2-7; D may be TRBD1 or TRBD2 (5 bases each). The V gene's germline CDR1 is MDHEN and CDR2 SYDVKM. The length of the CDR3 is 15 residues. Trimming took 6 bases from V and 2 from J, leaving 17 bases between them. The CDR3 DNA sequence: TGTGCCAGCAGACTCCTCCGGGACCGAACCTACGAGCAGTACTTC. This sequence encodes CASRLLRDRTYEQYF.

The rearrangement joins TRBV3-1 to TRBJ2-1, with a weak D call TRBD1 (5 bases). Trimming took off 0 bases at V and 7 bases at J, with 13 bases between the two ends. Germline V CDR1 and CDR2: LGHDT, YNNKEL (reference sequence). This CDR3 has 15 residues. CDR3 nucleotides: TGTGCCAGCAGCCAAGATGGGGCTAGTTATAATGAGCAGTTCTTC. Its protein is CASSQDGASYNEQFF.

This sequence joins TRBV4-2 and TRBJ2-1, with a weak D call TRBD2 (6 bases). V dropped 4 bases and J dropped 8 bases, with 18 bases sitting between them. Looked up from germline, CDR1 is LGHNA and CDR2 is YNFKEQ. The CDR3 length is 15 residues. This CDR3 is CASSLPVGSPDEQFF. Here the CDR3 DNA reads TGTGCCAGCAGCCTCCCCGTCGGGAGTCCGGATGAGCAGTTCTTC.

In its sample, this clonotype was seen a few times. The chain couples TRBV3-1 to TRBJ2-1, with D maybe TRBD2 (6 bases). This CDR3 has 15 amino acids. CDR1 and CDR2 (germline): LGHDT, YNNKEL (reference sequence). V was clipped by 1 base and J by 6 bases, with 13 bases between them. This CDR3 reads CASSQGDGGINEQFF. The CDR3 nucleotides read TGTGCCAGCAGCCAAGGGGACGGGGGAATCAATGAGCAGTTCTTC.

This clonotype has only a few counts. The rearrangement joins TRBV4-1 to TRBJ2-1; 9 bases line up with TRBD2. Germline V gives CDR1 MGHRA, CDR2 YSYEKL. The J segment lost 3 bases and the V segment lost 1 base, leaving 13 bases of the junction unmatched. The CDR3 loop spans 19 amino acids. CDR3 amino acids: CASSQASPGLARFYNEQFF. The CDR3, as DNA: TGCGCCAGCAGCCAAGCTTCTCCAGGACTAGCGCGATTCTACAATGAGCAGTTCTTC.

V and J are TRBV24-1 and TRBJ2-7; 13 bases line up with TRBD2. Germline CDR1 is KGHDR and CDR2 is SFDVKD. CDR3 size: 16 residues. Trimming took 3 bases from V and 6 from J; bases not matched to a gene: 7. CDR3 sequence reads: CATSDRTSGSVREQYF. CDR3 DNA sequence: TGTGCCACCAGTGATAGGACTAGCGGGAGTGTCCGCGAGCAGTACTTC.

At least ten counts were recorded for this clonotype. The rearrangement links TRBV20-1 to TRBJ1-2; 10 bases map to TRBD1. This CDR3 is 14 amino acids long. V was pared by 0 bases and J by 4 bases, with 2 bases of the junction left unmatched. Germline V CDR1 and CDR2: DFQATT, SNEGSKA (reference sequence). This chain's CDR3 is CSARETGGIYGYTF. The CDR3 bases are TGCAGTGCTAGAGAGACAGGGGGCATCTATGGCTACACCTTC.

In its sample, this clonotype was seen many times. For the CDR3, the DNA is TGTGCCAGCAGCTTAGTCCCTCCCTACAATGAGCAGTTCTTC. Residues: CASSLVPPYNEQFF. The rearrangement uses TRBV7-2 and TRBJ2-1; no clear D. This CDR3 is built from 14 residues. The germline V gene has CDR1 SGHTA and CDR2 FQGNSA. V was pared by 1 base and J by 2 bases, with 6 bases between.

This clonotype was recorded at least ten times. One end of the junction does not line up with germline, which may come from a read error. This chain joins TRBV20-1 and TRBJ2-1, with 7 bases that match TRBD1. This CDR3 has 15 residues. Germline assignment: CDR1 DFQATT and CDR2 SNEGSKA (reference sequence). In nucleotides, the CDR3 is TGCAGTGCAAGAGTGACAGGGTCAAGTTTCAATGAGCAGTTCTTC. It encodes CSARVTGSSFNEQFF.

This clonotype has at least ten counts. The rearrangement links TRBV28 to TRBJ2-1; perhaps TRBD2 as D (6 bases). V gave up 2 bases and J gave up 0 bases, with 8 bases separating them. Germline V CDR1 and CDR2: MDHEN, SYDVKM. This CDR3 spans 15 amino acids. This CDR3 is CASSLAGYSYNEQFF. DNA of the CDR3: TGTGCCAGCAGTTTAGCGGGGTACTCCTACAATGAGCAGTTCTTC.

The chain recombines TRBV3-1 with TRBJ2-7; maybe TRBD2 (6 bases). This CDR3 contains 14 residues. With 1 base removed from V and 6 bases from J, the gap between germline ends came to 13 bases. From germline, CDR1 is LGHDT and CDR2 YNNKEL (reference sequence). CDR3 in DNA: TGTGCCAGCAGCCAAGGCCGACTAGTCTCCGAGCAGTACGTC. Protein sequence: CASSQGRLVSEQYV.

This sequence joins TRBV20-1 and TRBJ2-1; possible D gene TRBD1, 6 bases. Deletions cut 5 bases from V and 8 bases from J, with 10 bases between. Germline CDR1 and CDR2: DFQATT and SNEGSKA (reference sequence). CDR3 length: 11 amino acids. The CDR3 DNA reads TGCAGTGCTTTACAGGGCGATGAGCAGTTCTTC. Protein: CSALQGDEQFF.

This clonotype was seen at least ten times. The chain links TRBV7-8 to TRBJ2-5; D not certain. Germline values: CDR1 SGHVS, CDR2 FQNEAQ. V dropped 1 base and J dropped 4 bases, with 13 bases sitting between them. The length of the CDR3 is 15 residues. For the CDR3, the DNA is TGTGCCAGCAGCTTAGAGTGGTCCCTAGGAGAGACCCAGTACTTC. This encodes CASSLEWSLGETQYF.

This clonotype was recorded many times. The rearrangement links TRBV4-2 to TRBJ2-2, with D perhaps being TRBD1 or TRBD2 (5 bases each). The V end lost 0 bases, the J end lost 3 bases, and 14 bases lay between the germline ends. The CDR3 is 17 amino acids. Germline V gives CDR1 LGHNA, CDR2 YNFKEQ. The CDR3 region is CASSQDLERGHTGELFF. The DNA of the CDR3 is TGTGCCAGCAGCCAAGATCTGGAACGGGGACACACCGGGGAGCTGTTTTTT.

About this clonotype itself: A much larger clone differs by one base, so this may be a read error. The CDR3 spells CASSQDQSSYEQYV. CDR3 nucleotide sequence: TGCGCCAGCAGCCAAGATCAGAGCTCCTACGAGCAGTACGTC. The chain is built from TRBV4-1 and TRBJ2-7; D uncertain. The CDR3 runs to 14 residues. The V gene's germline CDR1 is MGHRA and CDR2 YSYEKL. V was cut by 0 bases and J by 0 bases, with 6 bases left in between.

The CDR3 sequence is CASSDLGTIEYNEQFF. The CDR3 DNA reads TGTGCCAGCAGTGATCTAGGGACAATCGAATACAATGAGCAGTTCTTC. The rearrangement uses TRBV14 and TRBJ2-1; D might be TRBD1 (6 bases). The CDR3 is 16 amino acids. Trimming removed 6 bases at V and 4 bases at J, with 19 bases between. Germline CDR1 and CDR2: SGHDN and FVKESK.

The chain employs TRBV27 and TRBJ2-7, with 12 bases fitting TRBD2. Trimming removed 5 bases from V and 4 bases from J; junction bases left unmatched: 3. This CDR3 is built from 14 residues. CDR1 and CDR2 from the germline V gene are MNHEY and SMNVEV (reference sequence). CDR3 bases: TGTGCCAGCAGTGCTAGCGGGAGGGCTTACGAGCAGTACTTC. Translation gives CASSASGRAYEQYF.

At least ten counts were recorded for this clonotype. V and J are TRBV7-9 and TRBJ2-2; D is undetermined. The ends were cut back, 5 bases at V and 0 bases at J, with 10 bases in the middle. The CDR3 runs 15 residues. Per the germline V gene, CDR1 is SEHNR and CDR2 is FQNEAQ (reference sequence). CDR3 residues: CASSPLGSNTGELFF. CDR3 coding DNA: TGTGCCAGCAGCCCCCTAGGCTCGAACACCGGGGAGCTGTTTTTT.

The chain joins TRBV20-1 to TRBJ2-1, with 7 bases that match TRBD2. The CDR3 is 16 residues long. Losses at the gene ends were 2 bases for V and 2 bases for J; bases not matched to a gene: 9. The germline V gene has CDR1 DFQATT and CDR2 SNEGSKA (reference sequence). CDR3 in amino acids: CSARNLAEITYNEQFF. The CDR3 DNA is TGCAGTGCTAGAAACCTAGCGGAAATTACCTACAATGAGCAGTTCTTC.

This clonotype was detected only a few times. This chain links TRBV2 with TRBJ1-5; the D gene is possibly TRBD1 (6 bases). CDR3 length equals 19 residues. V lost 1 base to trimming and J lost 5 bases, with 24 bases between them. Germline values: CDR1 SNHLY, CDR2 FYNNEI. The CDR3 loop reads CASSEEEGDLTGPHQPQHF. CDR3 nucleotide sequence: TGTGCCAGCAGTGAAGAAGAGGGGGACCTGACAGGCCCGCATCAGCCCCAGCATTTT.

This clonotype was seen at least ten times. The rearrangement links TRBV4-1 to TRBJ2-3; D call uncertain. This CDR3 has 11 amino acids. The germline V gene has CDR1 MGHRA and CDR2 YSYEKL. V lost 4 bases and J 6 bases, leaving 5 bases between the germline ends. The CDR3 protein is CASSRADTQYF. The CDR3 DNA reads TGCGCCAGCAGCCGCGCGGATACGCAGTATTTT.

The chain uses TRBV11-2 and TRBJ2-2; perhaps D is TRBD1 or TRBD2 (6 bases each). Germline loops: CDR1 SGHAT, CDR2 FQNNGV. Trimming took 1 base from V and 4 from J, leaving 10 bases between them. This CDR3 is built from 15 residues. CDR3 amino acids: CASSLVSGATGELFF. In DNA, the CDR3 is TGTGCCAGCAGCTTAGTTTCGGGGGCCACCGGGGAGCTGTTTTTT. Variable domain in full (rest from reference TRBV11-2 and TRBJ2-2): EAGVAQSPRYKIIEKRQSVAFWCNPISGHATLYWYQQILGQGPKLLIQFQNNGVVDDSQLPKDRFSAERLKGVDSTLKIQPAKLEDSAVYLCASSLVSGATGELFFGEGSRLTVL.

This clonotype was counted many times. The chain couples TRBV11-2 to TRBJ1-1, with 7 bases fitting TRBD1. V was pared by 1 base and J by 0 bases, with 5 bases of the junction left unmatched. Per germline, CDR1 SGHAT and CDR2 FQNNGV. CDR3 length equals 16 residues. The CDR3 DNA is TGTGCCAGCAGCTTAGCTTCGACAGGGATGAACACTGAAGCTTTCTTT. This codes for CASSLASTGMNTEAFF.